This T cell receptor (beta chain) was captured in a study of blood T cells in healthy people across ages. This CDR3 region has 19 residues. Germline lookup yields CDR1 GTSNPN and CDR2 SVGIG (reference sequence). V was pared by 0 bases and J by 3 bases, with 21 bases between. Next came a second PCR, run for roughly 7 to 12 cycles, which used a sample-barcoded 5' primer along with a J-beta primer mix. One entry per CDR3 protein results from TCRdb running MiXCR on the 5' RACE reads. Of 650,000 or so distinct CDR3 sequences listed, under 65% were seen once; the top ten hold about 13%. The receptor's source is a woman aged 80 or older in good health. Sequencing was done on a sample of blood. This chain uses TRBV30 with TRBJ1-6; D is undetermined. The CDR3 DNA sequence: TGTGCCTGGAGTGTAATACTCCTGTCAGACACCAGCTATAATTCACCCCTCCACTTT. As protein: CAWSVILLSDTSYNSPLHF.